This T cell receptor beta chain was captured by sequencing in a study of regulatory T cells in long-lasting Graves disease. The wider study: To qualify as persistent, Graves' disease required over 5 years of antithyroid drugs with positive TSH receptor antibodies.

Time point described: persistent/refractory GD, antithyroid drugs over 5 years with positive TRAb. Scientists built the TCR library using RNA that was extracted from PBMCs. The germline V gene has CDR1 SGHVS and CDR2 FQNEAQ. The V gene lost 6 bases and the J gene lost 4 bases, with 19 bases spanning the gap. The CDR3 consists of 16 residues. Sequencing libraries for TCR beta were prepared with iRepertoire HTBI primers and Arm-PCR of CDR3 regions. Original analysis: The samples included roughly 61 TRBV and under 15 TRBJ segments. TCRdb analysed the multiplex PCR reads with MiXCR anew, one entry per CDR3 protein. The V and J calls shown here were made by TCRdb, not taken from the authors' results. The sample comprises about 310,000 distinct CDR3 sequences, roughly 21% of which are singletons, and roughly three fifths rests with the top ten.

The specimen was peripheral blood mononuclear cells (PBMCs), collected when the disease was refractory, from a patient treated with antithyroid drugs. This sequence was found in a female donor with Graves disease. This chain links TRBV7-8 with TRBJ1-5; possibly TRBD1 for D (6 bases). The CDR3 reads CASRPRGGAVNQPQHF. The CDR3, as DNA: TGTGCCAGCAGACCACGGGGGGGGGCTGTTAATCAGCCCCAGCATTTT.